This T cell receptor beta chain comes out of a study of T cell repertoires in cytomegalovirus infection. Study overall: Public TCR beta signatures were indicative of both CMV infection and a matching HLA type.

Trimming pared 5 bases from V and 8 bases from J, leaving 22 bases between. The CDR3 sequence is 16 residues long. CDR1 is MGHRA, CDR2 YSYEKL, per germline. This clonotype was detected ten times or more. TCRdb reanalysed the reads using MiXCR and keeps one entry per CDR3 protein. Of approximately 550,000 distinct CDR3 sequences in the sample, approximately 15% are singletons; the top ten hold 20% to 30%. The sequence derives from a human donor in good health (CMV status not recorded). Some clones in this sample may be carry-over from other donors' samples. The rearrangement joins TRBV4-1 to TRBJ2-1, with D possibly matching TRBD2 (6 bases). Sequenced: CD8+ T cells from PBMCs. Here the CDR3 reads CASSKPPGESTHEQFF. In DNA, the CDR3 is TGCGCCAGCAGCAAGCCACCGGGAGAGTCCACCCATGAGCAGTTCTTC.